This T cell receptor beta chain emerged from a study of shared clonotypes between healthy human individuals (dated by TCRdb to the early 2020s). Looking at the study overall: A couple of women and a few men aged 18 to 49 years were included in the cohort. For each donor, three plates each were used for CD4 naive and CD4 memory, two plates were used for CD8 naive, and one plate was used for CD8 memory. The study deeply sequenced blood TCR repertoires of about 5 healthy adults to estimate repertoire size and the extent of clonotype sharing between individuals. Libraries were prepared and TCR repertoires were sequenced by different laboratories using diverse techniques, in order to increase sequencing depth and limit assay-specific biases. Each donor's leukapheresis produced roughly between about 0.8 and 10 billion PBMCs.

With respect to this clone: It has no known antigen specificity. Base qualities are not recorded, but no much larger clone differs from it by a single base.

Using the deep immunoSEQ assay, multiplex PCR amplified TCR CDR3 regions from genomic DNA. Extracted genomic DNA from each cell subset was spread evenly across all wells of several immunoSEQ 96-well plates, with each plate serving as a replicate. For sorted subsets, roughly 190 ng of genomic DNA, equivalent to 30,000 or so T cell genomes, went into each replicate PCR. The purified libraries were quantified using a Qubit 3.0 fluorometer, sized with a Bioanalyzer 2100, and then quantified again using the KAPA Library Quantification kit. Every immunoSEQ 96-well plate was sequenced on a dedicated single-read 150-cycle Illumina NextSeq 550 flow cell. Per the authors' processing: Because the immunoSEQ output held only junctional sequences and lacked quality scores, the filtering could not match the filtering applied to full-length reads. Sequences were annotated with PyIR, a Python wrapper for IgBLAST v1.9, using IMGT germline references to assign V/J genes and CDR3. Any read was removed if the V/J assignment was weak (E-value above 1e-6), the CDR3 was missing, or the read contained stop codons, out-of-frame junctions, or ambiguous translated residues. A V3J clonotype was defined by an identical inferred V gene, J gene, and CDR3 amino acid sequence. To compute the percentage overlap between repertoires, the number of shared unique clonotypes was divided by the size of the smaller repertoire. RTK rarefaction, the Chao1 estimator, and Recon v2.1 estimates of unobserved clonotypes were used to assess repertoire richness. Generation probabilities were computed with OLGA for all TCRbeta clonotypes obtained by the gDNA method from a handful of donors. TCRdb mirrors the immuneACCESS table, restricted to in-frame sequences. Some clones are absent from its copies; in checked studies, under half trace to an unresolved V gene, and the reason for the others is unknown. D and trimming come from the DNA, and the V and J calls and clone size come from that table. Present in this sample are about 1.1 million clones, roughly 80% of which were seen just once. Together, the top ten hold almost 0.9% of the sample.

The CDR3 numbers 14 residues from cysteine through phenylalanine. The read is trimmed to its CDR3 DNA, 42 bases read in frame from base 1. CDR1 is given as SGHRS and CDR2 as YFSETQ, both from the germline V gene. Trimming costs V 6 bases and J 8 bases, and their ends lie 18 bases apart. The paper's findings and limits, for the study overall: Even with the large sequencing depth, rarefaction of the sorted-subset datasets indicated that sequencing was incomplete. Higher generation probabilities were observed for clonotypes shared by all four sorted-subset donors than for non-shared clonotypes. Naive subsets generally had larger estimated clonotype richness than memory subsets did. Because the study included only a small number of donors, the genetic and exposure-history diversity represented was limited. Sampling was restricted to blood, and TCR repertoires in tissues likely differ from the TCR repertoires found in blood. Sharing across a handful of donors was observed for about 5% of naive CD4, 3% to 3.5% of naive CD8, roughly 2.3% of memory CD4, and over 0.3% of memory CD8 clonotypes. Pairwise subsampling indicated that sequencing depth was expected to affect the degree of clonotype sharing among donors.

Healthy HIV-negative adults with no recently reported acute infections or vaccinations were included as donors. Every donor was a Caucasian adult residing in Nashville, Tennessee, USA. CD4+ T cells were enriched by magnetic negative selection, after which naive cells were positively selected on CD45RA and the negative fraction was taken as the memory subset. After blood collection by leukapheresis, PBMCs were isolated using Ficoll-Histopaque density gradient centrifugation and then cryopreserved in the vapor phase of liquid nitrogen. Analytical flow cytometry was used to check the purity and quantity of every magnetically sorted T cell population. Genomic DNA was isolated from every sorted fraction and measured by UV absorbance on a Nanodrop 2000c.

The chain uses TRBV5-1 and TRBJ2-1; the D segment is perhaps TRBD1 or TRBD2, each sharing 5 matched bases. The clonotype originates from a young man in good health. Some clones in this sample may be carry-over from other donors' samples. Sequencing input: memory CD4+ T cells from PBMCs. The cell subset or site label on this specimen signifies: CD45RA-negative fraction. The sequence in DNA is TGCGCCAGCACCGTTGCGGTAGGGGACCATGAGCAGTTCTTC. This sequence encodes CASTVAVGDHEQFF.